A single sample gave rise to the 26 T cell receptor delta chains below, sequenced in a study of DNA immune sequencing with unique molecular identifiers. A 32-plex genomic DNA assay used primers for all 8 TRDV and 4 TRDJ genes. A 12-nucleotide UMI was added during around 3 barcoding PCR cycles before adapter PCR. TCRdb called clones from the multiplex PCR reads again using CATT. The sample holds 2,000 to 2,500 delta-chain clones, over 9.5% seen once. Sequencing was carried out using gamma-delta T cells enriched from blood buffy coat, or unenriched PBMCs (not recorded which). These receptors came from a human donor in good health.

This clone showed up just a few times. It differs at one base from a far larger clone, so likely a read error. The identical CDR3 is also encoded by other nucleotide sequences in the sample. This chain links TRDV2 with TRDJ3; a possible D gene is TRDD3 (6 bases). The CDR3 contains 20 residues. Germline V lookup: CDR1 GEAIGNYY, CDR2 EKD. The V and J ends lost 2 bases and 0 bases respectively, with 19 bases between them. The CDR3 here is CACDKVLGDTRSWDTRQMFF. In DNA form, the CDR3 reads TGTGCCTGTGACAAAGTACTGGGTGATACGCGCTCCTGGGACACCCGACAGATGTTTTTC.

Regarding this clone: The protein that TCRdb holds for this DNA derives from a much larger clone and differs from the translated DNA at residue 8, which likely indicates a read error; the protein shown here is translated from the DNA. The chain has TRDV2 and TRDJ1; the D gene is possibly TRDD3 (6 bases). Trimming took 0 bases from V and 0 from J, leaving 16 bases between them. This CDR3 contains 17 residues. Germline CDR1 and CDR2: GEAIGNYY and EKD. This CDR3 is CACDTVRRYGNTDKLIF. In nucleotides, the CDR3 is TGTGCCTGTGACACCGTGCGGAGATACGGTAACACCGATAAACTCATCTTT.

This clone was seen a handful of times. This sequence is one base from a far larger clone and is likely a read error. Other DNA sequences in this sample translate to the same CDR3. This chain connects TRDV2 to TRDJ1, with TRDD3 identical over 11 bases. Germline V gives CDR1 GEAIGNYY, CDR2 EKD. This CDR3 has 15 residues. The CDR3 sequence is CACAQLGDRDDKLIF. The CDR3 DNA follows: TGTGCCTGTGCCCAACTGGGGGATAGGGACGATAAACTAATCTTT.

There are a few counts of this clone. TCRdb attributes to this sequence the protein of a much larger clone, which differs from the DNA translation at residue 8; a read error is likely, and the protein displayed is translated from the DNA. V and J are TRDV2 and TRDJ1, with a weak D call TRDD3 (6 bases). The CDR3 totals 16 residues. The ends were cut back, 2 bases at V and 3 bases at J, with 18 bases in the middle. Germline CDR1 GEAIGNYY, CDR2 EKD. The CDR3 loop is CACDKLGHTQADKLIF. CDR3 nucleotide sequence: TGTGCCTGTGACAAGCTGGGGCATACGCAGGCCGATAAACTCATCTTT.

A few counts support this clone. One base separates it from a far larger clone, so it is likely a read error. The rearrangement joins TRDV2 to TRDJ1, with a possible D match to TRDD3 (5 bases). Germline values: CDR1 GEAIGNYY, CDR2 EKD. Between the trimmed V and J ends, which lost 2 bases and 2 bases, there was a span of 11 bases. CDR3 length: 14 residues. In DNA form, the CDR3 reads TGTGCCTGTGACAGACTGCGGGATACCGATAAACTCATCTTT. Protein product: CACDRLRDTDKLIF.

No V gene was called, and the J gene is TRDJ1; the DNA was not compared with TRDD3, the D call given in the table. The CDR3 length is 19 residues. This CDR3 reads CALGDPPTGGIRRTDKLIF. The CDR3 DNA reads as TGTGCTCTTGGGGACCCGCCTACAGGGGGGATAAGGCGGACCGATAAACTCATCTTT.

In regard to this clone: The mismatch at residue 6 between this DNA's translation and the TCRdb protein of a much larger clone likely reflects a read error; the protein shown is translated from the DNA. J is TRDJ1 and V is TRDV2, with TRDD3 matching 10 bases. The CDR3 length is 15 residues. V shed 0 bases, J shed 4 bases, and the junction held 4 bases outside the gene matches. Germline assignment: CDR1 GEAIGNYY and CDR2 EKD. The CDR3 coding sequence is TGTGCCTGTGACACCGATTCTGGGGGATACGATAAACTCATCTTT. It translates to CACDTDSGGYDKLIF.

The V gene went uncalled, while the J gene is TRDJ1; the table's D call, TRDD2, has no DNA check behind it. This CDR3 spans 18 amino acids. Here the CDR3 reads CALGTFLRRPIYTDKLIF. CDR3 nucleotides: TGTGCTCTTGGAACCTTCCTACGTAGGCCGATTTACACCGATAAACTCATCTTT.

On this clone: Given a much more abundant clone one base away, this may be a read error. This chain links TRDV2 with TRDJ1; 7 positions agree with TRDD3. The CDR3 consists of 18 residues. From germline, CDR1 is GEAIGNYY and CDR2 EKD. The junction had 16 bases not matched to a gene; V was cut back by 3 bases and J by 1 base. CDR3 nucleotides: TGTGCCTGTGACCACGTACTGGGGCATACTCAATCCACCGATAAACTCATCTTT. This sequence encodes CACDHVLGHTQSTDKLIF.

In its sample, this clone was seen a few times. This DNA's translation differs at residue 4 from TCRdb's protein, which comes from a much larger clone; a read error is likely, and the protein shown is translated from the DNA. The chain joins TRDV2 to TRDJ3; D is ambiguous. The CDR3 extends over 19 amino acids. The V end was cut by 4 bases, the J end by 0 bases, with 18 bases between. CDR1 and CDR2 from the germline V gene are GEAIGNYY and EKD. The CDR3 loop reads CACEQIKEEPSWDTRQMFF. CDR3 bases: TGTGCCTGTGAACAAATCAAGGAGGAGCCCTCCTGGGACACCCGACAGATGTTTTTC.

This clone was counted between two and nine times. A read error is likely here: a far larger clone is one base away. The sample carries other DNA sequences with the same CDR3. The chain employs TRDV2 and TRDJ1; TRDD3 matches 12 bases. The CDR3 covers 16 residues. Looked up from germline, CDR1 is GEAIGNYY and CDR2 is EKD. CDR3 DNA: TGTGCCTGTGACAAGCTGGGGGATACGCAGGCCGATAAACTTATCTTT. Translated, it gives CACDKLGDTQADKLIF.

CDR3 nucleotide sequence: TGTGCTCTTGGGGAACTATTGCCCCTTCCTACGCCAATAGGGAAGTGGGATACGTACACCGATAAACTCATCTTT. Amino acid sequence: CALGELLPLPTPIGKWDTYTDKLIF. This rearrangement joins TRDV1 to TRDJ1, with a tentative D call TRDD2 (9 bases). The J gene, left out of TCRdb, was set here by checking the DNA against germline. V dropped 0 bases and J dropped 0 bases, with 38 bases sitting between them. This CDR3 region has 25 residues. Looked up from germline, CDR1 is TSWWSYY and CDR2 is QGS.

This clone was observed a single time. The V gene lacks a call, and TRDJ1 is the J gene; TRDD3 is taken as the D call from the table, unchecked against the DNA. The CDR3 sequence is 17 residues long. The CDR3 DNA is TGTGCTCTTGGGGAACTTTCTCACTGGGGGATACCCGATAAACTCATCTTT. This gives the protein CALGELSHWGIPDKLIF.

In its sample, this clone is large. The sample holds other DNA sequences that translate to the same CDR3. The rearrangement uses TRDV2 and TRDJ1; 11 positions match TRDD3. The junction had 6 bases not matched to a gene; V was cut back by 3 bases and J by 4 bases. This CDR3 is built from 15 residues. Germline CDR1 GEAIGNYY, CDR2 EKD. The CDR3 nucleotides read TGTGCCTGTGACCTACTGGGGGATAGGGGCGATAAACTCATCTTT. Translated: CACDLLGDRGDKLIF.

Notes on this clone: A far larger clone is a single base away, which makes a read error likely. Other nucleotide sequences from this sample produce the same CDR3. The J gene is TRDJ3, the V gene TRDV2, with 7 bases fitting TRDD3. CDR3 length equals 19 residues. The germline V gene encodes CDR1 GEAIGNYY and CDR2 EKD. The chain's CDR3 is CACDRTGEGRSWDTRQMFF. CDR3 DNA sequence: TGTGCCTGTGACCGTACTGGGGAGGGCCGCTCCTGGGACACACGACAGATGTTTTTC.

In this sample, this clone turned up a few times. The J segment is TRDJ1; no V gene was assigned; the table's D call, TRDD3, has no DNA check behind it. The CDR3 runs 17 residues. CDR3 sequence: CALGERRPAAYTDKLIF. The CDR3 nucleotides are TGTGCTCTTGGGGAACGACGCCCCGCGGCGTACACCGATAAACTCATCTTT.

This clone is large (0.1 to 1%) in the sample. The rearrangement uses TRDV2 and TRDJ1; TRDD3 might be the D (6 bases). The V end lost 2 bases, the J end lost 0 bases, and 9 bases lay between the germline ends. CDR1 GEAIGNYY and CDR2 EKD come from the germline V gene. The CDR3 extends over 14 amino acids. The CDR3 spells CACDKLGYTDKLIF. The CDR3 DNA reads TGTGCCTGTGACAAGCTGGGGTACACCGATAAACTCATCTTT.

This clone ranks as medium-sized. V is TRDV1 and J is TRDJ1, with 8 bases matching TRDD2. The CDR3 has 23 residues. The germline CDR1 and CDR2 sequences are TSWWSYY and QGS. J gave up 0 bases and V 3 bases, and 27 bases lay outside the gene matches. CDR3 sequence (DNA): TGTGCTCTTGGGGACCTACCAAGGACTTCCTACGTCCGGGGGGGGACGTACACCGATAAACTCATCTTT. Translation: CALGDLPRTSYVRGGTYTDKLIF.

The V gene remains uncalled, whereas the J gene is TRDJ1. The CDR3 consists of 16 residues. The CDR3 bases are TGTGCTCTTGGGACCCCTTCCCCGGGGAAGTCTCCAAAACTCATCTTT. This encodes CALGTPSPGKSPKLIF.

Regarding this clone: The amino acid sequence in TCRdb belongs to a much larger clone and departs from this DNA's translation at residue 13, likely a sequencing read error; the sequence shown is translated from the DNA. This chain connects TRDV2 to TRDJ3; D might be TRDD3 (6 bases). CDR3 size: 19 residues. Looked up from germline, CDR1 is GEAIGNYY and CDR2 is EKD. The CDR3 loop reads CACDTGGLRSSWGTRQMFF. The CDR3 region has the DNA TGTGCCTGTGACACGGGGGGGCTACGGAGCTCCTGGGGCACCCGACAGATGTTTTTC.

This clone ranks as medium-sized. This rearrangement joins TRDV2 to TRDJ1, with 9 nucleotides matching TRDD3. The CDR3 totals 20 residues. The V and J ends lost 3 bases and 0 bases, in that order; junction bases with no gene match: 19. Germline V gene sequence: CDR1 GEAIGNYY, CDR2 EKD. The CDR3 reads CACDPLGLNTGGDYTDKLIF. The CDR3 DNA follows: TGTGCCTGTGACCCCCTTGGACTAAATACTGGGGGAGACTACACCGATAAACTCATCTTT.

As for this clone: A far larger clone is a single base away, which makes a read error likely. The sample carries other DNA sequences with the same CDR3. The chain uses TRDV2 and TRDJ1, with 7 bases identical to TRDD3. The CDR3 consists of 15 residues. The germline gives CDR1 GEAIGNYY, CDR2 EKD. The CDR3 sequence is CACDLLGTDTDKLIF. The CDR3 nucleotides are TGTGCCTGTGACCTACTGGGGACAGACACAGATAAACTCATCTTT.

The sample holds a few counts of this clone. TCRdb's entry gives the protein of a much larger clone, which mismatches this DNA's translation at residue 15, likely from a read error; the protein reported here is translated from the DNA. The chain uses TRDV2 and TRDJ1; 9 bases map to TRDD3. CDR3 size: 19 residues. CDR1 is GEAIGNYY and CDR2 is EKD in the germline V gene. The CDR3 sequence is CACDTLSLLGEEYTEKLIF. The CDR3 DNA sequence: TGTGCCTGTGACACCTTGTCTTTACTGGGGGAAGAGTACACCGAAAAACTCATCTTT.

In its sample, this clone is medium-sized (0.01 to 0.1%). V and J are TRDV2 and TRDJ1; 8 bases are shared with TRDD2. CDR3 length equals 19 residues. Germline V gene data show CDR1 as GEAIGNYY and CDR2 as EKD. The ends lost 3 bases at V and 1 base at J; junction bases unmatched: 18. CDR3 DNA: TGTGCCTGTGACTTGACTTCCTACGGGGGGTCCAGACTCACCGATAAACTCATCTTT. Protein sequence: CACDLTSYGGSRLTDKLIF.

This clone turned up a few times. Since a far larger clone is one base different, this is likely a read error. The same CDR3 can be traced to other DNA sequences in this sample. The V and J genes are TRDV2 and TRDJ1, with 11 bases that match TRDD3. The germline gives CDR1 GEAIGNYY, CDR2 EKD. Losses at the gene ends were 3 bases for V and 5 bases for J; bases not matched to a gene: 7. CDR3 size: 15 residues. CDR3 sequence: CACDPLGDKSDKLIF. DNA for the CDR3: TGTGCCTGTGACCCACTGGGGGATAAATCTGATAAACTCATCTTT.

Regarding this clone: This likely reflects a read error, since a far larger clone is one base away. The same CDR3 also results from other DNA sequences found in this sample. The rearrangement uses TRDV2 and TRDJ1; 9 bases align to TRDD3. The germline V gene encodes CDR1 GEAIGNYY and CDR2 EKD. The V gene end was trimmed by 0 bases and the J gene end by 0 bases; junction bases not matched to a gene: 10. The CDR3 runs 18 residues. DNA of the CDR3: TGTGCCTGTGACACCGTAGCTGGGGGATCCCAGTACACCGATAAACTCATCTTT. Amino acids: CACDTVAGGSQYTDKLIF.